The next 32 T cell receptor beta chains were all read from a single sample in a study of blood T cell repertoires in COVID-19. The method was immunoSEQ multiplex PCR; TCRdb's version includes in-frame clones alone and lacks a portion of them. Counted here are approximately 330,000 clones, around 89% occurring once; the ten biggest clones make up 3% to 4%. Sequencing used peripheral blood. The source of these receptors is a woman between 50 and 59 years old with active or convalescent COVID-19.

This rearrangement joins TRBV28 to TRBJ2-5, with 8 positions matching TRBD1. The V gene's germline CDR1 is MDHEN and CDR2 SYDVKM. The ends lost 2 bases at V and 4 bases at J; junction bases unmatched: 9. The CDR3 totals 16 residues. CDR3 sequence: CASSLITGQGRETQYF. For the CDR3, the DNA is TGTGCCAGCAGTTTAATTACCGGACAGGGAAGAGAGACCCAGTACTTC.

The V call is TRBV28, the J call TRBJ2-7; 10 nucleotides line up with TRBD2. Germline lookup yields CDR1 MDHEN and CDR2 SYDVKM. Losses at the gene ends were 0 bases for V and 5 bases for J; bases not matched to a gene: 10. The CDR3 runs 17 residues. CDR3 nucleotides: TGTGCCAGCAGTTTATGGGGTAGGCTAGCGGGAGTTCACGAGCAGTACTTC. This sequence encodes CASSLWGRLAGVHEQYF.

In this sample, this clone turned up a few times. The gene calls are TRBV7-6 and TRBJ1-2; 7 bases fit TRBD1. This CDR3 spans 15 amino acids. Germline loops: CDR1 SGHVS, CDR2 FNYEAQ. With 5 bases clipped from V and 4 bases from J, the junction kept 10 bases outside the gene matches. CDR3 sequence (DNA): TGTGCCAGCAGCGCGACAGGGCCCTCTAGCTATGGCTACACCTTC. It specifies CASSATGPSSYGYTF.

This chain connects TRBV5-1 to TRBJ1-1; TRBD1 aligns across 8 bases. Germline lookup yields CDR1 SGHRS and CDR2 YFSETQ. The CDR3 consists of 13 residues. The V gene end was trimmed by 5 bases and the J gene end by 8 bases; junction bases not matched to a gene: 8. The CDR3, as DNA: TGCGCCAGCAGGCTTGGGACAGGCACCGAAGCTTTCTTT. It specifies CASRLGTGTEAFF.

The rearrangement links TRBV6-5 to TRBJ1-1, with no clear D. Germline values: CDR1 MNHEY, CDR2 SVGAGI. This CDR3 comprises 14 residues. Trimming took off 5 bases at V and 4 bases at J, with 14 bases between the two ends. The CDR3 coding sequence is TGTGCCAGCAGTCTGCGCGCAGGAGGCACTGAAGCTTTCTTT. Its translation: CASSLRAGGTEAFF.

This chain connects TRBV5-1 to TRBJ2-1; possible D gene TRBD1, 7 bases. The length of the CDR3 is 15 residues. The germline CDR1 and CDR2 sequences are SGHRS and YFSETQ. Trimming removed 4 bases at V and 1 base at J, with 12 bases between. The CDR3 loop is CASSPGGYSYNEQFF. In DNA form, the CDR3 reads TGCGCCAGCAGCCCAGGGGGGTATTCCTACAATGAGCAGTTCTTC. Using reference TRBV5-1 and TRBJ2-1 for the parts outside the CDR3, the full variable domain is KAGVTQTPRYLIKTRGQQVTLSCSPISGHRSVSWYQQTPGQGLQFLFEYFSETQRNKGNFPGRFSGRQFSNSRSEMNVSTLELGDSALYLCASSPGGYSYNEQFFGPGTRLTVL.

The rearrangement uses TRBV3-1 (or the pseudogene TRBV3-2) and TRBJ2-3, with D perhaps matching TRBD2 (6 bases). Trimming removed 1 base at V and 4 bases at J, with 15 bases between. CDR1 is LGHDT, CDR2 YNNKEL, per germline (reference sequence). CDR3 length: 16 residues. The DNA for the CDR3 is TGTGCCAGCAGCCAAGTAAGCGGGCACCGCGCAGATACGCAGTATTTT. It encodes CASSQVSGHRADTQYF.

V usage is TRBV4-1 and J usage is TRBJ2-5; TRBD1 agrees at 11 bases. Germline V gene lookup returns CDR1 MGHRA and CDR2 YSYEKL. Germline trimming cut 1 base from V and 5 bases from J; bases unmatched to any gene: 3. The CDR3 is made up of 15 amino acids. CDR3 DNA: TGCGCCAGCAGCCAAGGGGACAGGGGGTTTGAGACCCAGTACTTC. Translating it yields CASSQGDRGFETQYF.

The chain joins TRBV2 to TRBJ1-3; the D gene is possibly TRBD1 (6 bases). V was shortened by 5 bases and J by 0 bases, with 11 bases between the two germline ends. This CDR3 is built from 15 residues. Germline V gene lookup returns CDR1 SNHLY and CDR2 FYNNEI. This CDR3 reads CASSLQGHSGNTIYF. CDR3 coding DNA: TGTGCCAGCAGTTTACAGGGACACTCTGGAAACACCATATATTTT.

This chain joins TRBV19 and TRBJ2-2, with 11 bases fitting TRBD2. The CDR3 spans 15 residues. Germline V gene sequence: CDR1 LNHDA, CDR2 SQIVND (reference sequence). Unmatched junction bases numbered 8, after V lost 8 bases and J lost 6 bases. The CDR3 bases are TGTGCCAGTGCACCCGGGACTAGCGGATCCGGGGAGCTGTTTTTT. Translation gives CASAPGTSGSGELFF.

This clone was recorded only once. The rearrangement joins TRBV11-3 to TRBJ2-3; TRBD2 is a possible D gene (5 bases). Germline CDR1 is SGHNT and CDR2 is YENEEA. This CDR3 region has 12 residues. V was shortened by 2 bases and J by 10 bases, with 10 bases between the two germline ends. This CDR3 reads CASSLSSGPQYF. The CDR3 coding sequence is TGTGCCAGCAGCTTATCAAGCGGACCGCAGTATTTT. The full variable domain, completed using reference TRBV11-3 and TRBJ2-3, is EAGVVQSPRYKIIEKKQPVAFWCNPISGHNTLYWYLQNLGQGPELLIRYENEEAVDDSQLPKDRFSAERLKGVDSTLKIQPAELGDSAVYLCASSLSSGPQYFGPGTRLTVL.

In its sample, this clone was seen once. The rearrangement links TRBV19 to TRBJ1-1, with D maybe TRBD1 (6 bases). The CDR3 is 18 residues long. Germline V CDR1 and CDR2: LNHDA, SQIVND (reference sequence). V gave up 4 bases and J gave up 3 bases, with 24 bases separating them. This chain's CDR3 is CASSTPGRGRKGDTEAFF. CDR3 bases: TGTGCCAGTAGTACCCCCGGCCGAGGACGTAAGGGGGACACTGAAGCTTTCTTT.

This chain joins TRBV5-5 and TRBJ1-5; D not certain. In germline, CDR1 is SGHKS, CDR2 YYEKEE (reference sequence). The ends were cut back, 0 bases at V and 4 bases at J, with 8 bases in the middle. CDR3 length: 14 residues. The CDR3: CASSLVSENQPQHF. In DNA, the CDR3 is TGTGCCAGCAGCTTGGTGTCCGAGAATCAGCCCCAGCATTTT.

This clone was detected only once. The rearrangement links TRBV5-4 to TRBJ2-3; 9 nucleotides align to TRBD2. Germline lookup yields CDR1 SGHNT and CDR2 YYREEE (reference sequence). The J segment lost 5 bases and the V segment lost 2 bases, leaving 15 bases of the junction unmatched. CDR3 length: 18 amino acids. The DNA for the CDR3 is TGTGCCAGCAGCTTACGTTATTCGAGACTAGCGGTAGAAGATACGCAGTATTTT. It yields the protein CASSLRYSRLAVEDTQYF.

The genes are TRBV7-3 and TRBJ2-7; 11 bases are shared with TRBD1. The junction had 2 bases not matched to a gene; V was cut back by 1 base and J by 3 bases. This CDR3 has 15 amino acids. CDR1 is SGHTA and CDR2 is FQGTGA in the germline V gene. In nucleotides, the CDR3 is TGTGCCAGCAGCTTAATGGGGACAGGGGGCTACGAGCAGTACTTC. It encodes CASSLMGTGGYEQYF.

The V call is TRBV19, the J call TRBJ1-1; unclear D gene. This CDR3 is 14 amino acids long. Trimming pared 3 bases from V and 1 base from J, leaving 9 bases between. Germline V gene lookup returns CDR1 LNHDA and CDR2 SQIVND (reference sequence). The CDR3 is CASSMGRSNTEAFF. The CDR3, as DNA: TGTGCCAGTAGTATGGGCAGGTCGAACACTGAAGCTTTCTTT.

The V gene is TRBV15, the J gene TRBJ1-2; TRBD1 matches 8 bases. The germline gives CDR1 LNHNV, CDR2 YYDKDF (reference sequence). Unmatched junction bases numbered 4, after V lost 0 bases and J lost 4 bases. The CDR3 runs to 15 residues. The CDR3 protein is CATSRETGGAYGYTF. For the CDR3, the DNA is TGTGCCACCAGCAGAGAAACAGGGGGGGCCTATGGCTACACCTTC.

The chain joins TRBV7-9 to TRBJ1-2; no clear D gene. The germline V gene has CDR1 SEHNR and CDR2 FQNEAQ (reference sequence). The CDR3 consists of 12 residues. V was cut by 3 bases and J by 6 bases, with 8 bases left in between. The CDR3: CASSFSSDGYTF. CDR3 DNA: TGTGCCAGCAGCTTCTCGTCTGATGGCTACACCTTC. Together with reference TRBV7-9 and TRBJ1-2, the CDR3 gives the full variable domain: DTGVSQNPRHKITKRGQNVTFRCDPISEHNRLYWYRQTLGQGPEFLTYFQNEAQLEKSRLLSDRFSAERPKGSFSTLEIQRTEQGDSAMYLCASSFSSDGYTFGSGTRLTVV.

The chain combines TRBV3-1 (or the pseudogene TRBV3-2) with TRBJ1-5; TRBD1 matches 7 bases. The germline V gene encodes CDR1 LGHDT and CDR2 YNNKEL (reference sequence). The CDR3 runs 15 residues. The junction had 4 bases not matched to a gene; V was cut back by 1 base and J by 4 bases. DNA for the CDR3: TGTGCCAGCAGCCAAGCCGGGACAGAGAATCAGCCCCAGCATTTT. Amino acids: CASSQAGTENQPQHF.

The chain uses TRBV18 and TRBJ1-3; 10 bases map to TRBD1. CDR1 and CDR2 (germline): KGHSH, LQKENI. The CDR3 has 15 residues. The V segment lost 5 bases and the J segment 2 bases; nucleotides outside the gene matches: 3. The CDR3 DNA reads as TGTGCCAGCTCAGCCGGGACAGGGGCTGGAAACACCATATATTTT. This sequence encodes CASSAGTGAGNTIYF.

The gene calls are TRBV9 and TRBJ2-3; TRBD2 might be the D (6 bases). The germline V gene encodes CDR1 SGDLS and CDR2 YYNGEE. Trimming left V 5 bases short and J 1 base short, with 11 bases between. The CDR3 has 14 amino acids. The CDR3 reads CASRRGSGTDTQYF. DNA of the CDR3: TGTGCCAGCAGGCGGGGTTCCGGCACAGATACGCAGTATTTT.

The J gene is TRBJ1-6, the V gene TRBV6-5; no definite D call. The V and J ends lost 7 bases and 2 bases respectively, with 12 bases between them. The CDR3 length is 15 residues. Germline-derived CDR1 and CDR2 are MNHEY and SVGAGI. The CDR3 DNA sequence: TGTGCCAGCACACGGGGTCGCACCTATAATTCACCCCTCCACTTT. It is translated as CASTRGRTYNSPLHF.

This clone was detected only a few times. CDR3 sequence (DNA): TGTGCCAGCAGTCTACAGGGGTCCCTTTATAATTCACCCCTCCACTTT. Translating it yields CASSLQGSLYNSPLHF. The chain is built from TRBV27 and TRBJ1-6; 7 bases align to TRBD1. In germline, CDR1 is MNHEY, CDR2 SMNVEV (reference sequence). CDR3 length: 16 amino acids. V was clipped by 5 bases and J by 4 bases; unmatched bases: 8.

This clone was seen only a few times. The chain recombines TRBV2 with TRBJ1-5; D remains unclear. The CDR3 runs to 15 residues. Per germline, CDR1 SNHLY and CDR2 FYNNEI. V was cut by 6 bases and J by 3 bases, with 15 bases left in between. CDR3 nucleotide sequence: TGTGCCAGCAGGGGAGACGGAGGTTTCAATCAGCCCCAGCATTTT. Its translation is CASRGDGGFNQPQHF.

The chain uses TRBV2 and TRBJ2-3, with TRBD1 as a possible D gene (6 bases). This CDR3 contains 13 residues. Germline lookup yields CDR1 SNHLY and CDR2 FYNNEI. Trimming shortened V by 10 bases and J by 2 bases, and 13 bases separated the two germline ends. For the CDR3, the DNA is TGTGCCACCACAGGGTCTAACACAGATACGCAGTATTTT. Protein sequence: CATTGSNTDTQYF.

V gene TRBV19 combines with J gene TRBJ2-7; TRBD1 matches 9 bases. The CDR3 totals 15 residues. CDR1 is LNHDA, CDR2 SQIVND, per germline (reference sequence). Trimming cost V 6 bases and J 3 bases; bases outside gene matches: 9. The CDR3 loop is CASSRDRVLSYEQYF. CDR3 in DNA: TGTGCCAGTAGCCGGGACAGGGTATTGAGCTACGAGCAGTACTTC.

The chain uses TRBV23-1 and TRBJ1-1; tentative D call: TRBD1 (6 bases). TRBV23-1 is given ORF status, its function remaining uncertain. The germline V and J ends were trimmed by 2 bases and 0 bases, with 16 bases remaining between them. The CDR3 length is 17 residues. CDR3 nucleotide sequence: TGCGCCAGCAGTCAAAATAACCTGGGACAAATGAACACTGAAGCTTTCTTT. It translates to CASSQNNLGQMNTEAFF.

The CDR3 DNA reads as TGTGCCAGCAGCCCAGGGGTGCTCACCTATGGCTACACCTTC. Its translation: CASSPGVLTYGYTF. The chain has TRBV7-2 and TRBJ1-2; a possible D gene is TRBD1 (6 bases). CDR3 size: 14 residues. The V gene lost 5 bases and the J gene lost 4 bases, with 14 bases spanning the gap. Per the germline V gene, CDR1 is SGHTA and CDR2 is FQGNSA.

The CDR3 DNA sequence: TGTGCCAGCTCACCTGGTGCGGGTCAGACTGGGGCTTTCTTT. It is translated as CASSPGAGQTGAFF. V usage is TRBV18 and J usage is TRBJ1-1; D gene uncertain. The CDR3 loop spans 14 amino acids. Germline V gene lookup returns CDR1 KGHSH and CDR2 LQKENI. Trimming stripped 3 bases from V and 11 bases from J, with 19 bases between.

The CDR3 protein is CASSGQGSSYNSPLHF. CDR3 DNA: TGCGCCAGCAGTGGGCAGGGAAGCTCCTATAATTCACCCCTCCACTTT. The chain recombines TRBV4-3 with TRBJ1-6; D possibly corresponds to TRBD1 (5 bases). V was cut by 6 bases and J by 0 bases, with 12 bases left in between. Germline V gene sequence: CDR1 LGHNA, CDR2 YSLEER. The CDR3 runs 16 residues.

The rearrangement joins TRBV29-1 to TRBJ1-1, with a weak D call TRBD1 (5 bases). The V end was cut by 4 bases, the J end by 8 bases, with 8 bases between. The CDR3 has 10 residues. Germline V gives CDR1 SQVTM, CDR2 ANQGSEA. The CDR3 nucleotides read TGCAGCGTTGTAGGGGTAGAAGCTTTCTTT. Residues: CSVVGVEAFF.

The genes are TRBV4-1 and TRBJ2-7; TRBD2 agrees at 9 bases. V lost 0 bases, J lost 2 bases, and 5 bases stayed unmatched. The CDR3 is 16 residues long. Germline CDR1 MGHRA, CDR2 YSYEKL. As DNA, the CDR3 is TGCGCCAGCAGCCAAGATAGCGGGAGAATCACCTACGAGCAGTACTTC. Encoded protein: CASSQDSGRITYEQYF.